Listed below are T cell receptor beta chains from one sample, sequenced in a study of blood T cell repertoires in COVID-19. Data came from immunoSEQ multiplex PCR; TCRdb stores just in-frame clones and leaves some out. The sample contains about 300,000 clones, over 75% of which appear only once. Sequencing was performed on PBMCs or T cells enriched from blood (not recorded which). The receptor set was obtained from a man younger than 45 who had recovered from COVID-19. Each CDR3 is given with its conserved first and last residue. Each record gives: J gene, V gene, CDR3 protein.

>TRBJ2-2|TRBV11-2
CASSEQTTNTGELFF
>TRBJ2-7|TRBV30
CAWGTPTPYEQYF
>TRBJ1-5|TRBV12-3/TRBV12-4
CASRQGTDQPQHF
>TRBJ2-3|TRBV14
CASSQDWTQGLNTDTQYF
>TRBJ2-1|TRBV7-2
CASSLDAVAGGSDEQFF
>TRBJ2-2|TRBV5-4
CASSLWLSDIGELFF
>TRBJ2-5|TRBV24-1
CATSRQGSQETQYF
>TRBJ2-5|TRBV18
CASSLTSGQETQYF
>TRBJ2-1|TRBV18
CASSLTLGQLSNEQFF
>TRBJ1-6|TRBV18
CASSLTGGLSSSYNSPLHF
>TRBJ2-7|TRBV7-9
CASSLMPGTGGFYEQYF
>TRBJ2-7|TRBV19
CASSIDRGLAGYYEQYF
>TRBJ1-2|TRBV5-4
CASSLSQGYYGYTF
>TRBJ2-2|TRBV27
CASSLGTGGTTGELFF
>TRBJ1-5|TRBV28
CASSFAGGSNQPQHF
>TRBJ1-2|TRBV28
CASSFPGQGNYGYTF
>TRBJ2-7|TRBV9
CASSVATRTSGFYEQYF
>TRBJ2-2|TRBV7-2
CATRLVTGELFF
>TRBJ1-5|TRBV6-5
CASNSGAYSNQPQHF
>TRBJ1-2|TRBV6-4
CASSDSGQAGYGYTF
>TRBJ2-1|TRBV19
CASSMGQAPSYNEQFF
>TRBJ1-2|TRBV19
CASHLGGSYGYTF
>TRBJ2-2|TRBV4-1
CASSQPDTGQGTNTGELFF
>TRBJ1-2|TRBV18
CASSLDTNYGYTF
>TRBJ1-1|TRBV24-1
CATSAGGTTEAFF
>TRBJ2-3|TRBV20-1
CSARREYTQYF
>TRBJ1-1|TRBV2
CASSRELNTEAFF
>TRBJ2-1|TRBV18
CASSPIAGTGRNNEQFF
>TRBJ2-2|TRBV29-1
CSVEWAATNTGELFF
>TRBJ2-3|TRBV7-2
CASRDFPGTDTQYF
>TRBJ1-3|TRBV7-2
CASSFLTGDFASSGNTIYF
>TRBJ2-7|TRBV19
CASSISGGGLSSYEQYF
>TRBJ2-7|TRBV6-5
CASSPWREQYF
>TRBJ2-1|TRBV2
CAREITGTGMRDEQFF
>TRBJ2-7|TRBV11-2
CASSPPAGRRWYEQYF
>TRBJ1-2|TRBV6-5
CASRRQGNYGYTF
>TRBJ2-1|TRBV11-2
CASSLYDISGRRNEQFF
>TRBJ2-5|TRBV10-3
CAISRSPGGSGGAGETQYF
>TRBJ2-1|TRBV24-1
CATKGAGGSSYNEQFF
>TRBJ2-7|TRBV18
CASSPKTTSSYEQYF
>TRBJ1-1|TRBV6-5
CASSWRQGEAFF
>TRBJ2-7|TRBV7-9
CASSLSGVTSYEQYF
>TRBJ2-3|TRBV2
CASSVPGTDTQYF
>TRBJ1-3|TRBV6-5
CASSDGTFPGNTIYF
>TRBJ2-7|TRBV5-4
CASRRTGEASYEQYF
>TRBJ2-7|TRBV28
CASSFRLHGLHEQYF
>TRBJ1-5|TRBV30
CAWSPGQGPWGPQHF
>TRBJ2-1|TRBV7-9
CASRGTSGYNEQFF
>TRBJ2-7|TRBV30
CAWSAGVWASGGGWGGWQYF
>TRBJ1-5|TRBV6-5
CASRIGTGGRQPQHF
>TRBJ1-5|TRBV7-6
CASSRGTGGSQPQHF
>TRBJ2-7|TRBV11-3
CASSSGLAGEGPYEQYF
>TRBJ1-2|TRBV28
CASSTLTANYGYTF
>TRBJ1-1|TRBV27
CASSSWTGSTEAFF
>TRBJ2-5|TRBV2
CASRATGHQETQYF
>TRBJ2-2|TRBV5-6
CASRYRGRTGELFF
>TRBJ2-7|TRBV7-8
CASSLGPSGDYEQYF
>TRBJ2-1|TRBV28
CASSYREAYNEQFF
>TRBJ1-1|TRBV7-9
CASSLSGTGYTEAFF
>TRBJ2-1|TRBV6-6
CASGSLYGNEQFF